A selection of T cell receptor beta chains follows, all from one sample in a study of shared clonotypes between healthy human individuals. The method was immunoSEQ multiplex PCR; TCRdb's version includes in-frame clones alone and lacks a portion of them. The table records about 2.1 million clones, more than 85% of them present only once. Material: naive CD8+ T cells from PBMCs. The receptors originated from a man aged 18 to 29 in good health. Some clones in this sample may be carry-over from other donors' samples. CDR3s include the opening cysteine and the closing phenylalanine or tryptophan. The D gene is left open where the match is weak. For some rows the clone size is stated as once, few or many, or as a class when expanded; others skip it.

j_gene: TRBJ2-3
abundance: -
v_gene: TRBV19
d_gene: -
CDR3aa: CASTPRRGEGDTQYF
CDR3nt: TGTGCCAGTACCCCTAGGCGGGGTGAGGGAGATACGCAGTATTTT

j_gene: TRBJ1-3
abundance: -
v_gene: TRBV7-9
d_gene: -
CDR3aa: CASSRRQDSGNTIYF
CDR3nt: TGTGCCAGCAGCCGCCGACAGGACTCTGGAAACACCATATATTTT

j_gene: TRBJ1-4
abundance: -
v_gene: TRBV2
d_gene: -
CDR3aa: CASRGTLGLFF
CDR3nt: TGTGCCAGCAGGGGGACCTTAGGACTGTTTTTT

j_gene: TRBJ2-7
abundance: -
v_gene: TRBV7-9
d_gene: TRBD1
CDR3aa: CASSSPPRDRSTYEQYF
CDR3nt: TGTGCCAGCAGCTCACCCCCGAGGGACAGATCAACCTACGAGCAGTACTTC

j_gene: TRBJ2-1
abundance: -
v_gene: TRBV27
d_gene: -
CDR3aa: CASSFLGRDEQFF
CDR3nt: TGTGCCAGCAGTTTCCTAGGCCGGGATGAGCAGTTCTTC

j_gene: TRBJ2-1
abundance: -
v_gene: TRBV14
d_gene: TRBD2
CDR3aa: CASSPREGGPYNEQFF
CDR3nt: TGTGCCAGCAGCCCACGGGAGGGAGGCCCCTACAATGAGCAGTTCTTC

j_gene: TRBJ2-5
abundance: -
v_gene: TRBV11-2
d_gene: -
CDR3aa: CASSSREETQYF
CDR3nt: TGTGCCAGCAGCTCCAGGGAAGAGACCCAGTACTTC

j_gene: TRBJ2-3
abundance: -
v_gene: TRBV27
d_gene: TRBD2
CDR3aa: CASRERSGRGADTQYF
CDR3nt: TGTGCCAGCAGGGAACGTAGCGGGAGAGGCGCAGATACGCAGTATTTT

j_gene: TRBJ1-2
abundance: -
v_gene: TRBV9
d_gene: TRBD1
CDR3aa: CASSHSRQGEPNYGYTF
CDR3nt: TGTGCCAGCAGCCATTCCCGACAGGGGGAGCCGAACTATGGCTACACCTTC

j_gene: TRBJ2-7
abundance: -
v_gene: TRBV2
d_gene: -
CDR3aa: CASGGPGGKQYF
CDR3nt: TGTGCCAGCGGGGGCCCCGGTGGGAAGCAGTACTTC

j_gene: TRBJ2-5
abundance: -
v_gene: TRBV6-6
d_gene: -
CDR3aa: CASSTPGGETQYF
CDR3nt: TGTGCCAGCAGTACCCCGGGGGGCGAGACCCAGTACTTC

j_gene: TRBJ2-1
abundance: -
v_gene: TRBV7-8
d_gene: TRBD2
CDR3aa: CASSSRYVAGEGVYNEQFF
CDR3nt: TGTGCCAGCAGCTCACGTTACGTAGCGGGAGAAGGTGTCTACAATGAGCAGTTCTTC

j_gene: TRBJ2-7
abundance: -
v_gene: TRBV27
d_gene: -
CDR3aa: CASSFTVLSGRSYEQYF
CDR3nt: TGTGCCAGCAGTTTTACCGTTCTTTCGGGCCGGTCCTACGAGCAGTACTTC

j_gene: TRBJ2-7
abundance: -
v_gene: TRBV29-1
d_gene: -
CDR3aa: CSVAPQGSSYEQYF
CDR3nt: TGCAGCGTTGCCCCTCAGGGGTCATCCTACGAGCAGTACTTC

j_gene: TRBJ1-1
abundance: -
v_gene: TRBV28
d_gene: -
CDR3aa: CASSFAVRTEAFF
CDR3nt: TGTGCCAGCAGTTTCGCAGTAAGGACTGAAGCTTTCTTT

j_gene: TRBJ2-1
abundance: -
v_gene: TRBV27
d_gene: -
CDR3aa: CASSGTARLDEQFF
CDR3nt: TGTGCCAGTTCCGGCACAGCGAGATTGGATGAGCAGTTCTTC

j_gene: TRBJ2-5
abundance: once
v_gene: TRBV27
d_gene: -
CDR3aa: CASSETPIMTQYF
CDR3nt: TGTGCCAGCAGTGAGACACCCATTATGACCCAGTACTTC

j_gene: TRBJ1-1
abundance: -
v_gene: TRBV29-1
d_gene: -
CDR3aa: CSVERGYGRDTEAFF
CDR3nt: TGCAGCGTTGAACGCGGATACGGGCGAGACACTGAAGCTTTCTTT

j_gene: TRBJ2-1
abundance: -
v_gene: TRBV28
d_gene: -
CDR3aa: CASSFPGIFDEQFF
CDR3nt: TGTGCCAGCAGTTTCCCCGGGATCTTCGATGAGCAGTTCTTC

j_gene: TRBJ2-1
abundance: -
v_gene: TRBV7-9
d_gene: -
CDR3aa: CASSRENEQFF
CDR3nt: TGTGCCAGCAGCCGAGAAAATGAGCAGTTCTTC

j_gene: TRBJ1-1
abundance: -
v_gene: TRBV9
d_gene: -
CDR3aa: CASSVAADMNTEAFF
CDR3nt: TGTGCCAGCAGCGTAGCGGCAGATATGAACACTGAAGCTTTCTTT

j_gene: TRBJ1-1
abundance: -
v_gene: TRBV28
d_gene: TRBD1
CDR3aa: CASSRGRQGPEAFF
CDR3nt: TGTGCCAGCAGTCGAGGTCGACAGGGGCCTGAAGCTTTCTTT

j_gene: TRBJ1-4
abundance: -
v_gene: TRBV7-6
d_gene: TRBD1
CDR3aa: CASSLDLEGANEKLFF
CDR3nt: TGTGCCAGCAGCTTAGACTTGGAGGGGGCGAATGAAAAACTGTTTTTT

j_gene: TRBJ2-1
abundance: -
v_gene: TRBV5-1
d_gene: TRBD2
CDR3aa: CASSLGSSGRRDQFF
CDR3nt: TGCGCCAGCAGCTTGGGGTCTAGCGGGAGAAGGGATCAGTTCTTC

j_gene: TRBJ2-1
abundance: -
v_gene: TRBV29-1
d_gene: -
CDR3aa: CSVEGIGAEYSYNEQFF
CDR3nt: TGCAGCGTTGAAGGAATAGGGGCGGAATACTCCTACAATGAGCAGTTCTTC

j_gene: TRBJ2-7
abundance: -
v_gene: TRBV7-9
d_gene: TRBD1
CDR3aa: CASSSRDREGYEQYF
CDR3nt: TGTGCCAGCAGCTCGCGGGACAGGGAGGGGTACGAGCAGTACTTC

j_gene: TRBJ2-2
abundance: -
v_gene: TRBV11-3
d_gene: -
CDR3aa: CASSGDFLGELFF
CDR3nt: TGTGCCAGCAGCGGGGACTTCCTCGGGGAGCTGTTTTTT

j_gene: TRBJ2-7
abundance: -
v_gene: TRBV19
d_gene: -
CDR3aa: CASSPGPHEQYF
CDR3nt: TGTGCCAGTAGCCCGGGGCCCCACGAGCAGTACTTC

j_gene: TRBJ2-3
abundance: -
v_gene: TRBV7-8
d_gene: -
CDR3aa: CASRGRLGYSDTQYF
CDR3nt: TGTGCCAGCAGGGGGAGACTAGGTTATTCAGATACGCAGTATTTT

j_gene: TRBJ2-5
abundance: -
v_gene: TRBV14
d_gene: TRBD2
CDR3aa: CASSLLAGAPKETQYF
CDR3nt: TGTGCCAGCAGCCTTCTAGCGGGAGCGCCGAAGGAGACCCAGTACTTC

j_gene: TRBJ1-5
abundance: -
v_gene: TRBV28
d_gene: TRBD1
CDR3aa: CASSLHRGSNQPQHF
CDR3nt: TGTGCCAGCAGTTTGCACAGGGGTTCCAATCAGCCCCAGCATTTT

j_gene: TRBJ1-6
abundance: once
v_gene: TRBV25-1
d_gene: -
CDR3aa: CASSEAWSVSPLHF
CDR3nt: TGTGCCAGCAGTGAGGCCTGGTCCGTCTCACCCCTCCACTTT

j_gene: TRBJ2-1
abundance: -
v_gene: TRBV6-5
d_gene: -
CDR3aa: CASSTNSYNEQFF
CDR3nt: TGTGCCAGCAGTACCAACTCCTACAATGAGCAGTTCTTC

j_gene: TRBJ2-7
abundance: -
v_gene: TRBV13
d_gene: TRBD1
CDR3aa: CASSDRQGALTYEQYF
CDR3nt: TGTGCCAGCAGCGATAGACAGGGGGCGCTGACCTACGAGCAGTACTTC

j_gene: TRBJ2-7
abundance: -
v_gene: TRBV14
d_gene: -
CDR3aa: CASSPTDSYEQYF
CDR3nt: TGTGCCAGCAGCCCGACGGACTCCTACGAGCAGTACTTC

j_gene: TRBJ1-1
abundance: few
v_gene: TRBV4-3
d_gene: -
CDR3aa: CASSQDRGSSSFF
CDR3nt: TGCGCCAGCAGCCAAGATCGTGGCAGCAGCAGTTTCTTT

j_gene: TRBJ1-1
abundance: -
v_gene: TRBV27
d_gene: -
CDR3aa: CASSLYGGAGYTEAFF
CDR3nt: TGTGCCAGCAGTTTATACGGGGGCGCGGGGTACACTGAAGCTTTCTTT

j_gene: TRBJ2-5
abundance: -
v_gene: TRBV27
d_gene: -
CDR3aa: CASSFSQSRETQYF
CDR3nt: TGTGCCAGCAGTTTCTCCCAGTCGCGGGAGACCCAGTACTTC

j_gene: TRBJ2-7
abundance: -
v_gene: TRBV4-1
d_gene: TRBD2
CDR3aa: CASSPRGGPPSGEQYF
CDR3nt: TGCGCCAGCAGCCCCCGGGGGGGGCCCCCTTCGGGTGAGCAGTACTTC

j_gene: TRBJ1-5
abundance: -
v_gene: TRBV4-1
d_gene: TRBD1
CDR3aa: CASSRTLDRDQPQHF
CDR3nt: TGCGCCAGCAGCCGAACCTTGGACAGGGATCAGCCCCAGCATTTT